This T cell receptor beta chain came from a study of CD8+ T cells in alopecia areata. Germline assignment: CDR1 SGHAT and CDR2 FQNNGV. This CDR3 is 18 amino acids long. Trimming removed 4 bases at V and 7 bases at J, with 25 bases between. cDNA serving as the sequencing template came from extracted, reverse transcribed RNA. Using immunoSEQ multiplex PCR, the repertoire was profiled, and TCRdb retains in-frame clones only, with some absent. The sample contains fewer than 250,000 clones, less than 50% of which appear only once. Noted treatment: oral pan-JAK inhibitor, 5-10 mg twice daily. Lesional scalp punch biopsies and peripheral blood were collected from alopecia areata patients.

This clonotype originated in a human donor with alopecia areata. The chain carries TRBV11-2 and TRBJ2-2, with a tentative D call TRBD2 (6 bases). The sample was CD4+ T cells sorted from blood, taken at roughly week 36, from a patient treated with tofacitinib. The CDR3 loop reads CASSSKGRQIHLFGELFF. Written as DNA, the CDR3 is TGTGCCAGCAGCTCCAAAGGGAGGCAGATACATCTGTTCGGGGAGCTGTTTTTT.